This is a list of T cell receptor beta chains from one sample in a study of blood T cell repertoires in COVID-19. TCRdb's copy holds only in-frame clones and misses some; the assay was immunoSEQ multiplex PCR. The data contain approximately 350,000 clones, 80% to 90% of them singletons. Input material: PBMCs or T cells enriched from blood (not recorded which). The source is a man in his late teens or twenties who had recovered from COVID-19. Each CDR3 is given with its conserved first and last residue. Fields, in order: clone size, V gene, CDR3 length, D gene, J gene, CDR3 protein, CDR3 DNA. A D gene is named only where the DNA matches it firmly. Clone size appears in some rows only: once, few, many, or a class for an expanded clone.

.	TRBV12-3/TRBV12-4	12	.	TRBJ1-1	CASRLDRTEAFF	TGTGCCAGCAGATTAGACAGGACTGAAGCTTTCTTT
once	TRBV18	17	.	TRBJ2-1	CASSPRTVRGPYNEQFF	TGTGCCAGCTCACCGAGAACGGTCAGGGGTCCCTACAATGAGCAGTTCTTC
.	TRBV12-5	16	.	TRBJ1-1	CASGLPLGVRNTEAFF	TGTGCTAGTGGTTTGCCCCTCGGGGTACGAAACACTGAAGCTTTCTTT
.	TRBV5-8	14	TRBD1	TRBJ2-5	CASSFGTAQETQYF	TGTGCCAGCAGCTTTGGGACAGCACAAGAGACCCAGTACTTC
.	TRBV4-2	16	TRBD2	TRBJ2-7	CASSQESSGAAYEQYF	TGTGCCAGCAGCCAAGAGAGTAGCGGGGCCGCCTACGAGCAGTACTTC
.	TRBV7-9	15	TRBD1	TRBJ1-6	CASSRIGTGDSPLHF	TGTGCCAGCAGCCGCATCGGGACAGGGGACTCACCCCTCCACTTT
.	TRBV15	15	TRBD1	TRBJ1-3	CATSTMTGGGNTIYF	TGTGCCACCAGCACTATGACAGGGGGTGGAAACACCATATATTTT
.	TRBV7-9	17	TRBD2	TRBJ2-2	CASSLALAGVNTGELFF	TGTGCCAGCAGCTTAGCACTAGCGGGAGTGAACACCGGGGAGCTGTTTTTT
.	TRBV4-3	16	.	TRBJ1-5	CASSQDWAGSNQPQHF	TGCGCCAGCAGCCAAGATTGGGCAGGCAGCAATCAGCCCCAGCATTTT
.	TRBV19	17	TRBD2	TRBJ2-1	CASSPLAGDSFNNEQFF	TGTGCCAGTAGCCCACTAGCGGGGGATTCCTTTAACAATGAGCAGTTCTTC
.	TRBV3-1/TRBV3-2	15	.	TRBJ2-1	CASSLEGDRYNEQFF	TGTGCCAGCAGCCTGGAGGGTGATCGGTACAATGAGCAGTTCTTC
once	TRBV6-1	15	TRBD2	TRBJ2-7	CASSETSGSSYEQYF	TGTGCCAGCAGTGAGACTAGCGGGAGCTCCTACGAGCAGTACTTC
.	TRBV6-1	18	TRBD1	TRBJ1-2	CASSEEGTGPWGGYGYTF	TGTGCCAGCAGTGAAGAGGGGACAGGCCCGTGGGGGGGGTATGGCTACACCTTC
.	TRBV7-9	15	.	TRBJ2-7	CASSLGDRYSYEQYF	TGTGCCAGCAGCTTAGGCGACAGGTACTCCTACGAGCAGTACTTC
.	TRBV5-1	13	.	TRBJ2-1	CASSFFRDNEQFF	TGCGCCAGCAGCTTCTTCCGAGACAATGAGCAGTTCTTC
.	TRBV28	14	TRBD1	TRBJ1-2	CASSPGQGVRGYTF	TGTGCCAGCAGCCCGGGACAGGGGGTGAGGGGCTACACCTTC
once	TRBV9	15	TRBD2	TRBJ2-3	CASSAGVAGGTEQYF	TGTGCCAGCAGCGCCGGAGTAGCGGGGGGGACAGAGCAGTATTTT
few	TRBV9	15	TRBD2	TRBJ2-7	CASSVGRTSGHEQYF	TGTGCCAGCAGCGTCGGTCGGACTAGCGGCCACGAGCAGTACTTC
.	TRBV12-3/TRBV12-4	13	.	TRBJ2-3	CASSLALSNTQYF	TGTGCCAGCAGTTTAGCGCTATCAAATACGCAGTATTTT
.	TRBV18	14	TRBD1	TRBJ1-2	CASSPSGTDYGYTF	TGTGCCAGCTCACCCTCCGGGACAGACTATGGCTACACCTTC
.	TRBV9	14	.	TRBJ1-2	CASSPSQGNYGYTF	TGTGCCAGCAGCCCCTCCCAGGGGAACTATGGCTACACCTTC
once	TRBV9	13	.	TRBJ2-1	CASSGSSRNEQFF	TGTGCCAGCAGCGGGTCATCTAGGAATGAGCAGTTCTTC
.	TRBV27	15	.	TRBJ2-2	CASSLAGWGGGELFF	TGTGCCAGCAGTTTAGCAGGGTGGGGCGGCGGGGAGCTGTTTTTT
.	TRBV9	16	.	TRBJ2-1	CASSGGGGRTYNEQFF	TGTGCCAGCAGCGGGGGAGGGGGACGAACCTACAATGAGCAGTTCTTC
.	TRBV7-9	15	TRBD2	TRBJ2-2	CASSSWDYDTGELFF	TGTGCCAGCAGCTCCTGGGACTACGACACCGGGGAGCTGTTTTTT
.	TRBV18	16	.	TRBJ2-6	CASSDRGSSGANVLTF	TGTGCCAGCTCTGATCGGGGTAGCTCTGGGGCCAACGTCCTGACTTTC
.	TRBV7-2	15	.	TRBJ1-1	CASSLGWRMNTEAFF	TGTGCCAGCAGCTTAGGGTGGCGGATGAACACTGAAGCTTTCTTT
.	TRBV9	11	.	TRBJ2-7	CASSITYEQYF	TGTGCCAGCAGCATAACCTACGAGCAGTACTTC
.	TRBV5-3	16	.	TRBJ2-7	CARSLDVLGLNYEQYF	TGTGCCAGAAGCTTGGATGTACTCGGTCTTAACTACGAGCAGTACTTC
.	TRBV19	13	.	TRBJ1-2	CASSTTGRYGYTF	TGTGCCAGTAGTACCACAGGGCGCTATGGCTACACCTTC
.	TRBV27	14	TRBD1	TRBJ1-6	CASTPRQGRSPLHF	TGTGCCAGCACACCCCGACAGGGTCGGTCACCCCTCCACTTT
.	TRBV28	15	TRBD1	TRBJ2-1	CASSLSGGAYNEQFF	TGTGCCAGCAGTTTATCAGGGGGCGCCTACAATGAGCAGTTCTTC
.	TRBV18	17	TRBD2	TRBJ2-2	CASSENRLAYNTGELFF	TGTGCCAGCTCAGAAAATCGACTAGCTTATAACACCGGGGAGCTGTTTTTT
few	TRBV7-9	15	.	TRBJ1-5	CASSFSGYSNQPQHF	TGTGCCAGCAGCTTTTCGGGGTATAGCAATCAGCCCCAGCATTTT
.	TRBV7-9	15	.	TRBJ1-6	CASSSRTVKNSPLHF	TGTGCCAGCAGCAGCCGGACAGTAAAGAATTCACCCCTCCACTTT
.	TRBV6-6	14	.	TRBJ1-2	CASRPYQGGYGYTF	TGTGCCAGCAGACCCTATCAGGGTGGGTATGGCTACACCTTC
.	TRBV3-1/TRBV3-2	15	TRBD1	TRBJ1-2	CASSQRGTGRDGYTF	TGTGCCAGCAGCCAGAGGGGGACAGGGCGTGATGGCTACACCTTC
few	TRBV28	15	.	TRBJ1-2	CASTLPGLINYGYTF	TGTGCCAGCACCCTACCGGGACTGATCAACTATGGCTACACCTTC
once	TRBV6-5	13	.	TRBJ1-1	CASSYGQNTEAFF	TGTGCCAGCAGTTACGGGCAGAACACTGAAGCTTTCTTT
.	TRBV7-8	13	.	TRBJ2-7	CASSFSGEYEQYF	TGTGCCAGCAGCTTCTCAGGGGAATACGAGCAGTACTTC
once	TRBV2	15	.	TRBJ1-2	CASSESPPGVYGYTF	TGTGCCAGCAGTGAATCCCCGCCAGGGGTCTATGGCTACACCTTC
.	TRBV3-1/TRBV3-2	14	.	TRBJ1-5	CASSSQGSNQPQHF	TGTGCCAGCAGCTCACAGGGAAGCAATCAGCCCCAGCATTTT
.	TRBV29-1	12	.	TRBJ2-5	CSVVGGGETQYF	TGCAGCGTTGTGGGTGGGGGCGAGACCCAGTACTTC
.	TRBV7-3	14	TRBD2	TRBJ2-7	CASSRTSGQGEQYF	TGTGCCAGCAGTCGGACTAGCGGCCAGGGGGAGCAGTACTTC
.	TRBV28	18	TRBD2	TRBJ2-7	CASRLAGTSGSERNEQYF	TGTGCCAGCAGGCTTGCCGGGACTAGCGGGAGTGAGAGGAACGAGCAGTACTTC
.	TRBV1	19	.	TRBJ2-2	CTSSQTRKSGLGDTGELFF	TGCACCAGCAGCCAAACCCGGAAATCGGGCCTCGGGGACACCGGGGAGCTGTTTTTT
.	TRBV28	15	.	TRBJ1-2	CASSLGRGLGYGYTF	TGTGCCAGCAGTTTAGGGAGGGGCTTGGGCTATGGCTACACCTTC
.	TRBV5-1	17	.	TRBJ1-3	CASSLSDRPFSGNTIYF	TGCGCCAGCAGCTTAAGCGACAGGCCCTTCTCTGGAAACACCATATATTTT
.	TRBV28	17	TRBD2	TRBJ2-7	CASSPGTSPSSSYEQYF	TGTGCCAGCAGCCCGGGGACTAGCCCTTCTAGCTCCTACGAGCAGTACTTC
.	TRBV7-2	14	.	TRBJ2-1	CASSLDATYNEQFF	TGTGCCAGCAGCTTAGACGCTACCTACAATGAGCAGTTCTTC
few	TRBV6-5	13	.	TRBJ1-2	CASSTAGSYGYTF	TGTGCCAGCAGCACCGCAGGGTCCTATGGCTACACCTTC
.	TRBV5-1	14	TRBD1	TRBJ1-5	CASSLGTGTQPQHF	TGCGCCAGCAGCTTAGGGACAGGGACCCAGCCCCAGCATTTT
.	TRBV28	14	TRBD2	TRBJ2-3	CASSRLARTDTQYF	TGTGCCAGCAGCCGACTAGCGCGCACAGATACGCAGTATTTT